The 15 T cell receptor beta chains in this list originate from one sample, sequenced in a study of PD-L1 blockade in urothelial cancer. Documented time point: peripheral blood 6 weeks after treatment start. The protocol was immunoSEQ multiplex PCR, while the TCRdb copy is restricted to in-frame clones and leaves out a portion. The sample lists around 30,000 clones; about four fifths were seen once. The material was PBMCs, obtained around atezolizumab (anti-PD-L1) treatment. These receptors were collected from a man between 65 and 85 years old with urothelial cancer.

The chain carries TRBV2 and TRBJ2-3, with 7 positions matching TRBD2. Trimming cost V 4 bases and J 0 bases; bases outside gene matches: 4. Germline assignment: CDR1 SNHLY and CDR2 FYNNEI. The CDR3 covers 15 residues. DNA for the CDR3: TGTGCCAGCAGTGGAGGTAGCGGGAGCACAGATACGCAGTATTTT. The encoded protein is CASSGGSGSTDTQYF.

J is TRBJ1-2 and V is TRBV4-3; D unresolved. Germline V gives CDR1 LGHNA, CDR2 YSLEER. The length of the CDR3 is 14 residues. Between the trimmed V and J ends, which lost 4 bases and 3 bases, there was a span of 12 bases. CDR3 loop: CASSLDEADYGYTF. The CDR3 region has the DNA TGCGCCAGCAGCCTCGACGAGGCTGACTATGGCTACACCTTC.

The chain links TRBV6-1 to TRBJ2-1; 7 bases are a match to TRBD1. CDR1 and CDR2 from the germline V gene are MNHNS and SASEGT. The CDR3 loop spans 13 amino acids. The V segment lost 2 bases and the J segment 6 bases; nucleotides outside the gene matches: 1. The CDR3 nucleotides are TGTGCCAGCAGTGAATACAGGGGCAATGAGCAGTTCTTC. Protein product: CASSEYRGNEQFF.

This chain joins TRBV11-2 and TRBJ1-6, with 8 bases lining up with TRBD1. The V segment lost 2 bases and the J segment 7 bases; nucleotides outside the gene matches: 4. The CDR3 covers 15 residues. Germline CDR1 SGHAT, CDR2 FQNNGV. Written as DNA, the CDR3 is TGTGCCAGCAGCTTATTAAACAGGGGGAATTCACCCCTCCACTTT. The encoded protein is CASSLLNRGNSPLHF. The full variable domain, in which reference TRBV11-2 and TRBJ1-6 provide the parts outside the CDR3, is EAGVAQSPRYKIIEKRQSVAFWCNPISGHATLYWYQQILGQGPKLLIQFQNNGVVDDSQLPKDRFSAERLKGVDSTLKIQPAKLEDSAVYLCASSLLNRGNSPLHFGNGTRLTVT.

The gene calls are TRBV28 and TRBJ1-2; 10 nucleotides line up with TRBD1. CDR3 length: 15 amino acids. With 3 bases clipped from V and 6 bases from J, the junction kept 7 bases outside the gene matches. Germline V lookup: CDR1 MDHEN, CDR2 SYDVKM. Here the CDR3 DNA reads TGTGCCAGCAGTTTCCCCACGGGACAGGGGAATGGCTACACCTTC. It translates to CASSFPTGQGNGYTF.

This clone was picked up one time. V gene TRBV15 combines with J gene TRBJ2-7, with D tentatively TRBD2 (5 bases). The germline V gene has CDR1 LNHNV and CDR2 YYDKDF (reference sequence). With 5 bases removed from V and 0 bases from J, the gap between germline ends came to 11 bases. This CDR3 has 14 amino acids. For the CDR3, the DNA is TGTGCCACCAGCCCTAGACGGGACTCCTACGAGCAGTACTTC. Protein sequence: CATSPRRDSYEQYF.

The V gene is TRBV19, the J gene TRBJ1-5; D ambiguous. The germline V and J ends were trimmed by 6 bases and 5 bases, with 8 bases remaining between them. The CDR3 has 12 residues. Germline CDR1 and CDR2: LNHDA and SQIVND (reference sequence). Written as DNA, the CDR3 is TGTGCCAGTAGGGCAGACTATCAGCCCCAGCATTTT. It is translated as CASRADYQPQHF.

V usage is TRBV7-2 and J usage is TRBJ2-5; the match to TRBD1 covers 9 bases. V lost 5 bases and J lost 9; bases outside the gene matches: 4. Germline V CDR1 and CDR2: SGHTA, FQGNSA. This CDR3 region has 12 residues. The CDR3 DNA is TGTGCCAGCAGCGACAGGGGGATGCCCCAGTACTTC. Residues: CASSDRGMPQYF.

Notes on this clone: The sample holds other DNA sequences that translate to the same CDR3. The J gene is TRBJ1-2, the V gene TRBV7-3; TRBD1 agrees at 9 bases. Germline assignment: CDR1 SGHTA and CDR2 FQGTGA. The V segment lost 2 bases and the J segment 6 bases; nucleotides outside the gene matches: 1. The CDR3 is 13 amino acids. The CDR3 coding sequence is TGTGCCAGCAGCTTACGGACAGGGGATGGCTACACCTTC. Translation: CASSLRTGDGYTF. The full variable domain, completed using reference TRBV7-3 and TRBJ1-2, is GAGVSQTPSNKVTEKGKYVELRCDPISGHTALYWYRQSLGQGPEFLIYFQGTGAADDSGLPNDRFFAVRPEGSVSTLKIQRTERGDSAVYLCASSLRTGDGYTFGSGTRLTVV.

V and J are TRBV7-2 and TRBJ2-7; D remains unclear. This CDR3 has 13 amino acids. From germline, CDR1 is SGHTA and CDR2 FQGNSA. V lost 2 bases to trimming and J lost 2 bases, with 7 bases between them. The CDR3 is CASSLNLAYEQYF. For the CDR3, the DNA is TGTGCCAGCAGCTTAAACCTAGCCTACGAGCAGTACTTC.

This chain connects TRBV18 to TRBJ2-3; D is uncertain. Germline V gene lookup returns CDR1 KGHSH and CDR2 LQKENI. Trimming took 0 bases from V and 1 from J, leaving 17 bases between them. This CDR3 region has 18 residues. The CDR3 region has the DNA TGTGCCAGCTCACCACCCCCGACTGGAGTGTCCGGCACAGATACGCAGTATTTT. It translates to CASSPPPTGVSGTDTQYF.

This chain uses TRBV25-1 with TRBJ2-1; 10 bases fit TRBD2. V lost 3 bases and J lost 10; bases outside the gene matches: 3. The CDR3 runs to 13 residues. CDR1 and CDR2 (germline): MGHDK, SYGVNS. The CDR3, as DNA: TGTGCCAGCAGTGACAGACTAGCGGGCGAGCAGTTCTTC. Translated: CASSDRLAGEQFF.

This clone was observed a few times. The chain joins TRBV7-9 to TRBJ2-3; 8 bases are a match to TRBD2. J gave up 4 bases and V 5 bases, and 8 bases lay outside the gene matches. The CDR3 spans 15 residues. CDR1 SEHNR and CDR2 FQNEAQ come from the germline V gene (reference sequence). CDR3 nucleotides: TGTGCCAGCAGCCCCCACGGACTAGCAGCAGATACGCAGTATTTT. As protein: CASSPHGLAADTQYF.

The chain recombines TRBV18 with TRBJ1-2, with a possible D match to TRBD1 (6 bases). V was shortened by 3 bases and J by 6 bases, with 14 bases between the two germline ends. Germline CDR1 KGHSH, CDR2 LQKENI. The CDR3 length is 14 residues. The CDR3 bases are TGTGCCAGCTCACCCAGATCACAGGGAGATGGCTACACCTTC. Amino acids: CASSPRSQGDGYTF.

The V and J genes are TRBV9 and TRBJ1-1; 11 bases fit TRBD1. V was clipped by 4 bases and J by 7 bases; unmatched bases: 6. CDR3 length equals 14 residues. The germline V gene encodes CDR1 SGDLS and CDR2 YYNGEE. DNA of the CDR3: TGTGCCAGCAGCTACGGGACAGGGGGGGGTGAAGCTTTCTTT. It yields the protein CASSYGTGGGEAFF.